Each of the 4 T cell receptor beta chains below was sequenced from the same sample in a study of PD-1 blockade in mismatch repair-deficient tumors. Sequenced by immunoSEQ multiplex PCR; TCRdb stores in-frame clones only, minus some. This repertoire shows more than 85,000 clones, about four fifths found once; its top ten account for roughly 6.2%. Sequenced material: peripheral blood, taken roughly 35 weeks after starting pembrolizumab. These receptors came from an adult with mismatch repair-deficient cancer.

This chain links TRBV27 with TRBJ1-4, with D possibly matching TRBD1 (5 bases). Germline V gives CDR1 MNHEY, CDR2 SMNVEV (reference sequence). The CDR3 length is 15 residues. V shed 5 bases and J shed 8 bases, with 18 bases lying between them. The CDR3 sequence is CASSRGALTAEKLFF. As DNA, the CDR3 is TGTGCCAGCAGTCGGGGCGCTTTAACAGCGGAAAAACTGTTTTTT.

V gene TRBV7-9 combines with J gene TRBJ1-1, with D possibly TRBD1 on 5 matching bases. V was clipped by 4 bases and J by 6 bases, with 18 bases between them. This CDR3 comprises 15 residues. Germline-derived CDR1 and CDR2 are SEHNR and FQNEAQ (reference sequence). The CDR3 bases are TGTGCCAGCAGCTCTCGACAGACTCTTGGAGCTGAAGCTTTCTTT. Translating it yields CASSSRQTLGAEAFF.

This chain joins TRBV6-4 and TRBJ1-2; 8 positions agree with TRBD1. The J segment lost 3 bases and the V segment lost 5 bases, leaving 11 bases of the junction unmatched. The CDR3 covers 16 residues. The germline gives CDR1 MRHNA, CDR2 SNTAGT. In nucleotides, the CDR3 is TGTGCCAGCAGTAGGGACAGGCTTCCAGCCTACTATGGCTACACCTTC. Translated: CASSRDRLPAYYGYTF.

V gene TRBV7-9 combines with J gene TRBJ2-1; TRBD2 aligns across 10 bases. The CDR3 length is 15 residues. Germline V gene sequence: CDR1 SEHNR, CDR2 FQNEAQ (reference sequence). Losses at the gene ends were 5 bases for V and 4 bases for J; bases not matched to a gene: 5. The CDR3 DNA is TGTGCCAGCAGCCCTCCGGGACTAGCGTACAATGAGCAGTTCTTC. Its protein product is CASSPPGLAYNEQFF.